This T cell receptor (beta chain) was sequenced for a study of shared clonotypes between healthy human individuals. Study-level background: The study drew on a couple of women and three men aged 18 to 49 as donors.

As processed by the authors: ImmunoSEQ supplied junction-only sequences lacking quality scores, so filtering was different. TCRdb's copy holds only in-frame clones and misses some; the assay was immunoSEQ multiplex PCR. The V and J calls and clone size are taken from that table; D and trimming were inferred from the DNA. The sample lists 2 million to 2.5 million clones, around 90% occurring once. Looked up from germline, CDR1 is SGHTA and CDR2 is FQGTGA. V dropped 4 bases and J dropped 3; count of bases not matched to a gene: 2. The CDR3 runs to 14 residues. Concerning this clone itself: Its antigen remains unknown.

General observations from the study: Blood was the sole source, and tissue repertoires probably differ. Measured sharing among donors was expected to vary with sequencing depth.

The chain has TRBV7-3 and TRBJ2-7; 11 bases align to TRBD1. Sample: naive CD4+ T cells from PBMCs. Described subset: CD45RA+ positively selected. The TCR sequence derives from a man between 18 and 29 years old in good health. Some clones in this sample may be carry-over from other donors' samples. The CDR3 nucleotides read TGTGCCAGCAGCTGGGGGACAGGGGGCTACGAGCAGTACTTC. This encodes CASSWGTGGYEQYF.